Here is one TCR beta chain with its context. Its antigen remains unidentified. The V end was cut by 4 bases, the J end by 7 bases, with 16 bases between. CDR3 length equals 15 residues. Per the germline V gene, CDR1 is MNHEY and CDR2 is SVGEGT. This sample is drawn from a study of T cell repertoires in cytomegalovirus infection. From the reads, TCRdb called clonotypes with MiXCR, one entry per CDR3 protein. The repertoire consists of 740,000 or so distinct CDR3 sequences, with 35% occurring once and the leading ten covering more than 2.5%. Study conclusions and caveats: HLA-C-restricted CMV clonotypes gave the most frequent clonotype in two of eight donors.

Sample: PBMCs. The chain recombines TRBV6-2 or TRBV6-3 with TRBJ2-2, with D maybe TRBD1 (6 bases). The receptor's source is a human donor in good health (CMV status not recorded). Some clones in this sample may be carry-over from other donors' samples. The CDR3 loop is CASSFLTGYGGELFF. As DNA, the CDR3 is TGTGCCAGCAGTTTCCTGACAGGTTATGGCGGGGAGCTGTTTTTT.